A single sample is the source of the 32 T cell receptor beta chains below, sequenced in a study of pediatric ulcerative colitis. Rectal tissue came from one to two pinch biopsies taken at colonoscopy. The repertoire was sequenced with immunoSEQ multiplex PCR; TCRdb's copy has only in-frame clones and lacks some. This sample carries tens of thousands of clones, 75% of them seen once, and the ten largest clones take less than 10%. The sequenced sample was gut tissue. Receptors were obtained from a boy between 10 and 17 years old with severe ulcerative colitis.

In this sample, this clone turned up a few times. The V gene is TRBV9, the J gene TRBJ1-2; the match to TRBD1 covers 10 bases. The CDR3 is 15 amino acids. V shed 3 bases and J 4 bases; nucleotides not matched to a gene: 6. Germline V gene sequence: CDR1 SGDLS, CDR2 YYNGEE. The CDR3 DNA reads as TGTGCCAGCAGCGAGGCCGGGACAGGGGTCTATGGCTACACCTTC. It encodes CASSEAGTGVYGYTF.

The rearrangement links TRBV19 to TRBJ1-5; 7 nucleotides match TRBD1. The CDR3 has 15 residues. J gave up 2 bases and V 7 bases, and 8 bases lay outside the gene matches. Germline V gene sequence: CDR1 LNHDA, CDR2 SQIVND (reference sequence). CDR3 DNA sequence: TGTGCCAGTACCGACAGGGCGGGAGGCAATCAGCCCCAGCATTTT. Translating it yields CASTDRAGGNQPQHF.

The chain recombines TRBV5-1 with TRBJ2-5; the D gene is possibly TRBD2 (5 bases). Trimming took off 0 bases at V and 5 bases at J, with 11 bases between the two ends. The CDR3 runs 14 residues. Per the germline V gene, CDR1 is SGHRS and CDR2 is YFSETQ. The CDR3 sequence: CASSLAGDPETQYF. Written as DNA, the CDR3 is TGCGCCAGCAGCTTGGCCGGGGATCCGGAGACCCAGTACTTC.

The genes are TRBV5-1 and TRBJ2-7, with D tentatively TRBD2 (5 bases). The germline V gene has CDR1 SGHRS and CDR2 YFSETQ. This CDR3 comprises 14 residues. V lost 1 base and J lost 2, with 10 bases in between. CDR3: CASSLLAAPYEQYF. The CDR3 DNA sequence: TGCGCCAGCAGCTTGCTAGCCGCCCCCTACGAGCAGTACTTC.

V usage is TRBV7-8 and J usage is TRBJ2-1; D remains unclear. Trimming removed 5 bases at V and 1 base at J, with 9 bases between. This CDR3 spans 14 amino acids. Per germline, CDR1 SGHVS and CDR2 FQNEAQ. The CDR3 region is CASSPNWSYNEQFF. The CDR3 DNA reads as TGTGCCAGCAGCCCTAACTGGTCCTACAATGAGCAGTTCTTC.

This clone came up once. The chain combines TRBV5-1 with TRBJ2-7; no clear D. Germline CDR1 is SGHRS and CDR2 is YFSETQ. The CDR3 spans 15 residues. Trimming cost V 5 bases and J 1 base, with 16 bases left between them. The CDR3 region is CASSREINLSYEQYF. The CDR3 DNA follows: TGCGCCAGCAGTCGTGAAATAAACCTTTCCTACGAGCAGTACTTC.

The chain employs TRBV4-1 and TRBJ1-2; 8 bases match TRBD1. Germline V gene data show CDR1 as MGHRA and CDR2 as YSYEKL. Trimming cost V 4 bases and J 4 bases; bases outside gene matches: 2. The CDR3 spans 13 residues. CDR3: CASSRGTGYGYTF. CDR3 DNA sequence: TGCGCCAGCAGCCGGGGGACAGGCTATGGCTACACCTTC.

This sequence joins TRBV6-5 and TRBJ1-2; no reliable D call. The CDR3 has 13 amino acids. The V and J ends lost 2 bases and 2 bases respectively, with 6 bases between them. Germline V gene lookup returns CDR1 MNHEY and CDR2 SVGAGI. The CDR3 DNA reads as TGTGCCAGCAGTTACCTGCAGAACTATGGCTACACCTTC. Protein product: CASSYLQNYGYTF.

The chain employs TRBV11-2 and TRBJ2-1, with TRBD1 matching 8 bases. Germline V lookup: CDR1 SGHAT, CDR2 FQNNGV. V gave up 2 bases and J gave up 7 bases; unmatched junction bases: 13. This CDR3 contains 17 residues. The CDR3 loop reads CASSLYWWQGAGNEQFF. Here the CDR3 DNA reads TGTGCCAGCAGCTTATATTGGTGGCAGGGGGCTGGAAATGAGCAGTTCTTC.

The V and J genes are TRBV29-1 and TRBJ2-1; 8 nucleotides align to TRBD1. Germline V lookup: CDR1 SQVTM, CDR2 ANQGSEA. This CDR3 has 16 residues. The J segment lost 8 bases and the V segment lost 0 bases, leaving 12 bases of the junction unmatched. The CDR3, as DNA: TGCAGCGTTGAAGATCGATTACAGGGGGTCACGGATGAGCAGTTCTTC. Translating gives CSVEDRLQGVTDEQFF.

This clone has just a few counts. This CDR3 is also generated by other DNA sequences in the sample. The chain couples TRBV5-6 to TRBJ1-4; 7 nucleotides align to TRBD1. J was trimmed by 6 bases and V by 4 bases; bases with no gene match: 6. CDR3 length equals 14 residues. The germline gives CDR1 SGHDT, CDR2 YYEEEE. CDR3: CASSPGQSYEKLFF. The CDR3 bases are TGTGCCAGCAGCCCGGGACAGAGCTATGAAAAACTGTTTTTT.

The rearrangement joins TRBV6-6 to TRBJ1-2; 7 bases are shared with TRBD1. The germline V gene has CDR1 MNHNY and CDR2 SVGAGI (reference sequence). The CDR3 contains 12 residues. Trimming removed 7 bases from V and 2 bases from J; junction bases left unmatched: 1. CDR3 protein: CASTTGNYGYTF. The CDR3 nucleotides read TGTGCCAGCACGACAGGGAACTATGGCTACACCTTC.

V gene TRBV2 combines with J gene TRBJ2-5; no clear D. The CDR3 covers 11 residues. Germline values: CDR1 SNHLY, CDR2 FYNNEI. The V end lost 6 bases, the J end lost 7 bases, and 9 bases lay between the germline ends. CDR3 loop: CASSPRATQYF. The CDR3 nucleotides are TGTGCCAGCAGCCCCCGGGCGACCCAGTACTTC.

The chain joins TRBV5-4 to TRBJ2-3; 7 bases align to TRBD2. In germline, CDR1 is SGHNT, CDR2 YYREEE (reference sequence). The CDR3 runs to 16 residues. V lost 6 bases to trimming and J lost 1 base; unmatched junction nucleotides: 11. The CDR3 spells CASTQKVGGGTDTQYF. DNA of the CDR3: TGTGCCAGCACCCAGAAAGTGGGGGGGGGCACAGATACGCAGTATTTT.

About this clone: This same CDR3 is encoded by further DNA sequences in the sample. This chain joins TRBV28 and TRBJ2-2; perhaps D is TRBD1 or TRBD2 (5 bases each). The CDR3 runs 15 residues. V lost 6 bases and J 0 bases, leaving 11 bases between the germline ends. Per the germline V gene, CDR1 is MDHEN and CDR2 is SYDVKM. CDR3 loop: CASSWGSANTGELFF. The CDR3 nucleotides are TGTGCCAGCAGCTGGGGGTCAGCGAACACCGGGGAGCTGTTTTTT.

The chain's CDR3 is CASSTRGGSYEQYF. The CDR3 coding sequence is TGTGCCAGCTCAACGCGGGGGGGGTCCTACGAGCAGTACTTC. The chain employs TRBV18 and TRBJ2-7, with TRBD2 matching over 9 bases. This CDR3 is built from 14 residues. V was clipped by 5 bases and J by 1 base; unmatched bases: 3. Germline V gene sequence: CDR1 KGHSH, CDR2 LQKENI.

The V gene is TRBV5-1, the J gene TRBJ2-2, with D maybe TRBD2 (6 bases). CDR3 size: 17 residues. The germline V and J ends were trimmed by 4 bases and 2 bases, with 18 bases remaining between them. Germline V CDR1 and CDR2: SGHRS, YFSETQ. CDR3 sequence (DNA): TGCGCCAGCAGCGCCTATAGTGGGGGGACCAACACCGGGGAGCTGTTTTTT. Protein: CASSAYSGGTNTGELFF.

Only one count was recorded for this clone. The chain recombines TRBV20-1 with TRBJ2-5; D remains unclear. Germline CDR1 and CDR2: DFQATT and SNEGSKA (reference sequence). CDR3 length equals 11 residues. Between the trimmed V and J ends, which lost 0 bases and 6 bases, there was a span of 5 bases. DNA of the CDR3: TGCAGTGCTAGAGATCCCCAGACCCAGTACTTC. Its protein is CSARDPQTQYF.

The CDR3: CASTRSDTQYF. CDR3 nucleotide sequence: TGTGCCAGCACCAGGTCCGATACGCAGTATTTT. The chain is built from TRBV2 and TRBJ2-3; unclear D gene. Trimming removed 7 bases at V and 6 bases at J, with 8 bases between. The CDR3 contains 11 residues. CDR1 and CDR2 from the germline V gene are SNHLY and FYNNEI.

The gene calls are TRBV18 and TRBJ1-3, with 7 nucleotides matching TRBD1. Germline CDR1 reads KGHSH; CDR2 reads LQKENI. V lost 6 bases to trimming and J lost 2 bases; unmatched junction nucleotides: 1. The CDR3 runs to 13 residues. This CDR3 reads CASSQGAGNTIYF. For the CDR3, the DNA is TGTGCCAGCTCGCAGGGGGCTGGAAACACCATATATTTT.

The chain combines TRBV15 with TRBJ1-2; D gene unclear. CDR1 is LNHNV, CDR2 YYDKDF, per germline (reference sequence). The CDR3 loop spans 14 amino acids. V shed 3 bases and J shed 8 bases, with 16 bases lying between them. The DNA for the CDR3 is TGTGCCACCAGCAGGGGCGGCGCCTCTAGCGGCTACACCTTC. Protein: CATSRGGASSGYTF.

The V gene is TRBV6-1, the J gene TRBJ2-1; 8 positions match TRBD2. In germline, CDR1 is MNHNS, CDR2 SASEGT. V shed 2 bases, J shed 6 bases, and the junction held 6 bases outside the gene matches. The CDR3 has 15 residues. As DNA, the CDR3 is TGTGCCAGCAGTGAATTGGGGACTAGGATCAATGAGCAGTTCTTC. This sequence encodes CASSELGTRINEQFF.

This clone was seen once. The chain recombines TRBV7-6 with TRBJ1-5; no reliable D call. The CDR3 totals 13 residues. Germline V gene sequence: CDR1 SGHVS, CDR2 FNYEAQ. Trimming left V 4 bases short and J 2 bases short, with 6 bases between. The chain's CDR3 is CASSSGGNQPQHF. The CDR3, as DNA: TGTGCCAGCAGCTCTGGGGGCAATCAGCCCCAGCATTTT.

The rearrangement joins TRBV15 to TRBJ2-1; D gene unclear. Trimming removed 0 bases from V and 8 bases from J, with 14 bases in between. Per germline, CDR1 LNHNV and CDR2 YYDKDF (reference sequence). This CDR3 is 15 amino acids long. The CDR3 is CATSRDMVFSDEQFF. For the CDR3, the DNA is TGTGCCACCAGCAGAGACATGGTTTTTTCGGATGAGCAGTTCTTC.

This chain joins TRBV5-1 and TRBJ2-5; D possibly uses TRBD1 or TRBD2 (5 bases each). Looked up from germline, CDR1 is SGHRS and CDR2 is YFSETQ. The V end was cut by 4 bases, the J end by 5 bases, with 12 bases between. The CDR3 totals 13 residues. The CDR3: CASSVGAIETQYF. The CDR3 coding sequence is TGCGCCAGCAGCGTCGGGGCCATCGAGACCCAGTACTTC. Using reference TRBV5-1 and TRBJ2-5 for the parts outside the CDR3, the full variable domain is KAGVTQTPRYLIKTRGQQVTLSCSPISGHRSVSWYQQTPGQGLQFLFEYFSETQRNKGNFPGRFSGRQFSNSRSEMNVSTLELGDSALYLCASSVGAIETQYFGPGTRLLVL.

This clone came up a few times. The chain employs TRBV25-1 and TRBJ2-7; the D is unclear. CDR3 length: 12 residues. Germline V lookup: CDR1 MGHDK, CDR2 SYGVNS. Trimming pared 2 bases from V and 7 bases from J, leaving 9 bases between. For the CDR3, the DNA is TGTGCCAGCAGTGAAGGTTTGAGGGAGCAGTACTTC. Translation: CASSEGLREQYF.

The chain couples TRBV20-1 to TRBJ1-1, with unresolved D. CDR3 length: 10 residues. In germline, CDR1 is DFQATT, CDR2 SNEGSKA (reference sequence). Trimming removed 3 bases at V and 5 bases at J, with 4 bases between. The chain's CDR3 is CSARGTEAFF. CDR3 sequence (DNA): TGCAGTGCTAGGGGTACTGAAGCTTTCTTT.

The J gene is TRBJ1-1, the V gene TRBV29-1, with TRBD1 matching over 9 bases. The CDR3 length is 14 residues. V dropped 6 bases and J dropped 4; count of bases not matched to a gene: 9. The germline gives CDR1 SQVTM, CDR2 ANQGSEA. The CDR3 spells CSVDTGGLVTEAFF. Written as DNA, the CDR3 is TGCAGCGTGGATACAGGGGGCCTGGTCACTGAAGCTTTCTTT. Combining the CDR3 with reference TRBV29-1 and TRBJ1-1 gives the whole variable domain SAVISQKPSRDICQRGTSLTIQCQVDSQVTMMFWYRQQPGQSLTLIATANQGSEATYESGFVIDKFPISRPNLTFSTLTVSNMSPEDSSIYLCSVDTGGLVTEAFFGQGTRLTVV.

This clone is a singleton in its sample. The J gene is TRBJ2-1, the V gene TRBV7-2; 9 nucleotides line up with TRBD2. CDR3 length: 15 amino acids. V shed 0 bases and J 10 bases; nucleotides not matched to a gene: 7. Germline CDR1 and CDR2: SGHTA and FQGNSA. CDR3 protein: CASSLAASGAGEQFF. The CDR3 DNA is TGTGCCAGCAGCTTAGCGGCTAGCGGGGCCGGAGAGCAGTTCTTC. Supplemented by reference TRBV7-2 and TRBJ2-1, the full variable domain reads GAGVSQSPSNKVTEKGKDVELRCDPISGHTALYWYRQSLGQGLEFLIYFQGNSAPDKSGLPSDRFSAERTGGSVSTLTIQRTQQEDSAVYLCASSLAASGAGEQFFGPGTRLTVL.

The CDR3 DNA reads as TGTGCCAGCAGTGATAGGGATGGATCACCCCTCCACTTT. This sequence encodes CASSDRDGSPLHF. The chain uses TRBV6-1 and TRBJ1-6; D gene ambiguous. V lost 3 bases and J 10 bases, leaving 10 bases between the germline ends. The germline gives CDR1 MNHNS, CDR2 SASEGT. CDR3 size: 13 residues.

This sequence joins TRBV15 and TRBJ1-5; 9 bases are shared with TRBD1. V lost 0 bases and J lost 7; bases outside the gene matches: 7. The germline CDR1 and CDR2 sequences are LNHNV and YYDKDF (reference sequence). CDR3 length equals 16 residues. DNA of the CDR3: TGTGCCACCAGCAGAGATTGGGACAGGGTGGGCCAGCCCCAGCATTTT. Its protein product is CATSRDWDRVGQPQHF.

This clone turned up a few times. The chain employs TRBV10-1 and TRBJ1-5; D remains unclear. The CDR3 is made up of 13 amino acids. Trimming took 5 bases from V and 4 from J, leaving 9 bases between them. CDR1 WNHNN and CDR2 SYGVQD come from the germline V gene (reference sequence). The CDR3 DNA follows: TGCGCCAGCAGTCTCGACGGAAATCAGCCCCAGCATTTT. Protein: CASSLDGNQPQHF.